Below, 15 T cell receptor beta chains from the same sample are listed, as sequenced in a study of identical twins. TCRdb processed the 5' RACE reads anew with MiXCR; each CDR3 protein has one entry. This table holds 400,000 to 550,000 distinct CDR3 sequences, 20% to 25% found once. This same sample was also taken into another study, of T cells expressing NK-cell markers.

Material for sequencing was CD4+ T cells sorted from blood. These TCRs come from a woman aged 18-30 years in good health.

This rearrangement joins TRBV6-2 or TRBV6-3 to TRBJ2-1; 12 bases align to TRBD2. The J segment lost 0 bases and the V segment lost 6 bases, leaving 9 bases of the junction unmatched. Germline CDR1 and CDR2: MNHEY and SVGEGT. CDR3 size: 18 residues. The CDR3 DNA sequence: TGTGCCAGCAGACGACGGACTAGCGGGAAGAGCTCCTACAATGAGCAGTTCTTC. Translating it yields CASRRRTSGKSSYNEQFF.

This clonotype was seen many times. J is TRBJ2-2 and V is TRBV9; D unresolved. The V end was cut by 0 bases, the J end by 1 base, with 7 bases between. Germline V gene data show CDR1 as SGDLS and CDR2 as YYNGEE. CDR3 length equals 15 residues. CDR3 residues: CASSVAAGNTGELFF. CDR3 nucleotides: TGTGCCAGCAGCGTAGCCGCAGGGAACACCGGGGAGCTGTTTTTT.

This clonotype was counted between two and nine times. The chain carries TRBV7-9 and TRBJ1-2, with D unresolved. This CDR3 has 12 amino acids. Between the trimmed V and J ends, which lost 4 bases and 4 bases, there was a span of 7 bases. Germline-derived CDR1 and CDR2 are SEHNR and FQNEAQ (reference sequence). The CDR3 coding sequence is TGTGCCAGCAGCTCTTTGCCCTATGGCTACACCTTC. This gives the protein CASSSLPYGYTF.

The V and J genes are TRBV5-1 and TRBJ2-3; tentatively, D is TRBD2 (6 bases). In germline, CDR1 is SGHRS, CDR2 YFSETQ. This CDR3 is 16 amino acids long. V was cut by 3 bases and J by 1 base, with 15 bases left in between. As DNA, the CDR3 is TGCGCCAGCAGCTCCGGGGCCCAGCGGGGCACAGATACGCAGTATTTT. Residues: CASSSGAQRGTDTQYF.

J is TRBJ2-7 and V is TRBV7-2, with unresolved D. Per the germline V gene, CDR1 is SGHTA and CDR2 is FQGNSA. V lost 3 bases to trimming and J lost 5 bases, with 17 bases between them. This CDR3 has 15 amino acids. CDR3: CASSFARSRSHEQYF. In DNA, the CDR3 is TGTGCCAGCAGCTTCGCTAGGTCTCGAAGCCACGAGCAGTACTTC.

CDR3 loop: CSARGSAGKAYEQYF. The CDR3 DNA reads TGCAGTGCTAGGGGGAGTGCGGGTAAGGCCTACGAGCAGTACTTC. The rearrangement uses TRBV20-1 and TRBJ2-7, with D tentatively TRBD2 (5 bases). CDR1 and CDR2 (germline): DFQATT, SNEGSKA (reference sequence). V lost 3 bases, J lost 2 bases, and 17 bases lay in between. CDR3 length equals 15 residues.

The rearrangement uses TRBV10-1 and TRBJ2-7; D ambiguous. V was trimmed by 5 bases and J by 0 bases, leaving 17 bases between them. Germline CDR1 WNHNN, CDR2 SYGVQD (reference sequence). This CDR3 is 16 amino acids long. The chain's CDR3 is CASSKSSSRSSYEQYF. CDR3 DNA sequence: TGCGCCAGCAGTAAGAGTAGCTCAAGGAGCTCCTACGAGCAGTACTTC.

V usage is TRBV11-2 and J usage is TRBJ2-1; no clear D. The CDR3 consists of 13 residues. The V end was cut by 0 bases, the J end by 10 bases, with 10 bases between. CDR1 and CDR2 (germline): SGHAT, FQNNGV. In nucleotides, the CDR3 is TGTGCCAGCAGCTTAGATAGGCATAGCGAGCAGTTCTTC. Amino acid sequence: CASSLDRHSEQFF.

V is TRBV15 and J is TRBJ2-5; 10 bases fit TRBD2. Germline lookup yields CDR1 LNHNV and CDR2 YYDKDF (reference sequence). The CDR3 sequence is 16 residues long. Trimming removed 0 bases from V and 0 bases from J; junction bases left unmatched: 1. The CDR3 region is CATSRELAGNQETQYF. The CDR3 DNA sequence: TGTGCCACCAGCAGAGAACTAGCGGGGAACCAAGAGACCCAGTACTTC.

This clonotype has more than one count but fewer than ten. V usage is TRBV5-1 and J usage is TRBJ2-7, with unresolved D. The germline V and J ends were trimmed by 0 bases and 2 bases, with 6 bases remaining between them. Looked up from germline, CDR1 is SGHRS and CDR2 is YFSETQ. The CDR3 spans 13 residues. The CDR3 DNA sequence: TGCGCCAGCAGCTTGGCCGACACCTACGAGCAGTACTTC. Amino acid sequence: CASSLADTYEQYF.

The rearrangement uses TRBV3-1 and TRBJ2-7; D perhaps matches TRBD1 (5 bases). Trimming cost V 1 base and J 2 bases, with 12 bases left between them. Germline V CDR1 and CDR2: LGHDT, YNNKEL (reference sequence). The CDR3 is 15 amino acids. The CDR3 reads CASSQGTHTTYEQYF. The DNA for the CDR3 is TGTGCCAGCAGCCAAGGGACACATACTACCTACGAGCAGTACTTC.

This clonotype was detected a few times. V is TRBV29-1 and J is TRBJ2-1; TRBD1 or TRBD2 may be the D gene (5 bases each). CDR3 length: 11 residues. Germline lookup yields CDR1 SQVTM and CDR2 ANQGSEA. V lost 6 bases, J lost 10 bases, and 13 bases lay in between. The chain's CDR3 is CSVPRGREQFF. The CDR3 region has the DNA TGCAGCGTCCCTCGGGGCAGGGAGCAGTTCTTC.

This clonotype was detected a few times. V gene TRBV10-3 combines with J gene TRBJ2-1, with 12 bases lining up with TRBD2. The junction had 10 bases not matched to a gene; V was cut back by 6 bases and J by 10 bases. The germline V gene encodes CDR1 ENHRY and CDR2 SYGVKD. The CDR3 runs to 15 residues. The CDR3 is CAIRPTSGRNSEQFF. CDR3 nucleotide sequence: TGTGCCATCAGACCCACTAGCGGGAGGAACTCGGAGCAGTTCTTC.

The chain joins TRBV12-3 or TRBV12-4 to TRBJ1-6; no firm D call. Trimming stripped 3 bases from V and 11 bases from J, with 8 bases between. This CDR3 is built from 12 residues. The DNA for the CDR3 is TGTGCCAGCAGTTTGAGCAACCCACCCCTCCACTTT. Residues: CASSLSNPPLHF.

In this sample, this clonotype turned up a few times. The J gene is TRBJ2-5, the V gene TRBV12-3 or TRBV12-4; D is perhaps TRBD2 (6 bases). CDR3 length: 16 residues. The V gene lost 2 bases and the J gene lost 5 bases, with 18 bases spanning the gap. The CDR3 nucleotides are TGTGCCAGCAGTTTATATTACGGGGGAGTCCGGGAGACCCAGTACTTC. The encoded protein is CASSLYYGGVRETQYF.